Following are 10 T cell receptor beta chains from one sample sequenced in a study of cytomegalovirus exposure and HLA in healthy donors. The PCR employed 60 Vbeta primers together with 13 Jbeta primers. Some clones are missing from TCRdb's copy, which holds only in-frame ones; the method was immunoSEQ multiplex PCR. This table has more than 90,000 clones, over 55% appearing once. The sample was PBMCs. Receptor source: a boy younger than 18 in good health and CMV-seropositive.

The rearrangement links TRBV6-1 to TRBJ1-1; 7 nucleotides align to TRBD1. Germline V gives CDR1 MNHNS, CDR2 SASEGT. CDR3 length: 12 amino acids. V was pared by 6 bases and J by 6 bases, with 4 bases of the junction left unmatched. The CDR3 DNA reads TGTGCCAGCAGCACAGGGGTGGCTGAAGCTTTCTTT. Translated, it gives CASSTGVAEAFF.

This chain links TRBV11-3 with TRBJ2-7; the match to TRBD1 covers 7 bases. J was trimmed by 5 bases and V by 1 base; bases with no gene match: 5. There are 14 residues in the CDR3. CDR1 is SGHNT and CDR2 is YENEEA in the germline V gene. The CDR3 loop reads CASSLGTGRDEQYF. The CDR3 bases are TGTGCCAGCAGCTTAGGGACAGGCCGGGACGAGCAGTACTTC. Using reference TRBV11-3 and TRBJ2-7 for the parts outside the CDR3, the full variable domain is EAGVVQSPRYKIIEKKQPVAFWCNPISGHNTLYWYLQNLGQGPELLIRYENEEAVDDSQLPKDRFSAERLKGVDSTLKIQPAELGDSAVYLCASSLGTGRDEQYFGPGTRLTVT.

This chain links TRBV4-3 with TRBJ1-4, with TRBD1 identical over 8 bases. Germline values: CDR1 LGHNA, CDR2 YSLEER. The ends lost 0 bases at V and 5 bases at J; junction bases unmatched: 5. This CDR3 has 16 amino acids. CDR3: CASSQDRTGPNEKLFF. The CDR3 bases are TGCGCCAGCAGCCAAGATCGGACAGGGCCAAATGAAAAACTGTTTTTT.

The rearrangement joins TRBV5-6 to TRBJ2-1; 12 nucleotides agree with TRBD1. Germline V gene lookup returns CDR1 SGHDT and CDR2 YYEEEE. V shed 1 base and J 7 bases; nucleotides not matched to a gene: 9. This CDR3 comprises 17 residues. Here the CDR3 DNA reads TGTGCCAGCAGCTTGCCGCCGGGACAGGGGGCGCGGAATGAGCAGTTCTTC. This encodes CASSLPPGQGARNEQFF.

The V and J genes are TRBV19 and TRBJ2-2; 7 bases fit TRBD2. With V trimmed by 5 bases and J by 7 bases, 13 bases remained unmatched. There are 16 residues in the CDR3. The germline V gene has CDR1 LNHDA and CDR2 SQIVND (reference sequence). The CDR3: CASSPLREMDDGELFF. The CDR3 coding sequence is TGTGCCAGTAGTCCCTTGCGGGAGATGGATGACGGGGAGCTGTTTTTT. Full variable domain (remainder filled in from reference TRBV19 and TRBJ2-2): DGGITQSPKYLFRKEGQNVTLSCEQNLNHDAMYWYRQDPGQGLRLIYYSQIVNDFQKGDIAEGYSVSREKKESFPLTVTSAQKNPTAFYLCASSPLREMDDGELFFGEGSRLTVL.

The chain couples TRBV9 to TRBJ2-3; D gene unclear. This CDR3 has 13 residues. Trimming removed 2 bases at V and 3 bases at J, with 7 bases between. The V gene's germline CDR1 is SGDLS and CDR2 YYNGEE. For the CDR3, the DNA is TGTGCCAGCAGCGTGGGCTTGACAGATACGCAGTATTTT. Translation gives CASSVGLTDTQYF.

This clone has more than one count but fewer than ten. The chain links TRBV6-1 to TRBJ1-1; 7 nucleotides agree with TRBD1. V was pared by 2 bases and J by 4 bases, with 7 bases of the junction left unmatched. This CDR3 is 15 amino acids long. The germline gives CDR1 MNHNS, CDR2 SASEGT. The CDR3 nucleotides are TGTGCCAGCAGTGAATTTGGGACAGAGACCACTGAAGCTTTCTTT. Translating gives CASSEFGTETTEAFF.

The sample holds one count of this clone. The rearrangement joins TRBV18 to TRBJ2-1; the match to TRBD2 covers 8 bases. The germline V gene has CDR1 KGHSH and CDR2 LQKENI. V was pared by 4 bases and J by 9 bases, with 8 bases of the junction left unmatched. CDR3 length equals 14 residues. Written as DNA, the CDR3 is TGTGCCAGCTCACTACCGGGGGGGATTGGTGAGCAGTTCTTC. This sequence encodes CASSLPGGIGEQFF.

V is TRBV30 and J is TRBJ1-6; 8 bases are a match to TRBD1. Germline V gene sequence: CDR1 GTSNPN, CDR2 SVGIG (reference sequence). V gave up 6 bases and J gave up 6 bases; unmatched junction bases: 4. CDR3 length equals 13 residues. In DNA form, the CDR3 reads TGTGCCTGCGGGACAGGCCCTAATTCACCCCTCCACTTT. Translation: CACGTGPNSPLHF.

This clone was counted only a few times. The chain has TRBV5-4 and TRBJ2-3; 15 bases align to TRBD2. Germline CDR1 and CDR2: SGHNT and YYREEE (reference sequence). V dropped 4 bases and J dropped 3; count of bases not matched to a gene: 9. This CDR3 region has 18 residues. The chain's CDR3 is CASSPGLAGGWGTDTQYF. The CDR3 DNA sequence: TGTGCCAGCAGCCCCGGACTAGCGGGGGGGTGGGGAACAGATACGCAGTATTTT.